This T cell receptor (beta chain) was retrieved from a study of blood T cells in healthy people across ages. Across the study: There was about one barcoded beta molecule captured by template switching per two T cells.

Germline values: CDR1 MNHEY, CDR2 SMNVEV (reference sequence). This CDR3 contains 12 residues. V was shortened by 6 bases and J by 7 bases, with 12 bases between the two germline ends. This clonotype was detected a few times. Peripheral blood from each donor was collected in a volume of approximately 10 milliliters. For the second PCR, which ran for 7 to 11 cycles, a sample-barcoded 5' primer and a J-beta primer mix were used. The template-switch adaptor, which had 12 random nucleotides, put a tag on each cDNA molecule. Each CDR3 protein gets one entry after TCRdb re-called the 5' RACE reads with MiXCR. The sample lists about 1.6 million distinct CDR3 sequences, approximately 32% occurring once.

This sequence originates from a woman aged 25 to 45 in good health. The chain combines TRBV27 with TRBJ1-1; D ambiguous. The sequenced material came from blood. The CDR3 DNA sequence: TGTGCCAGCAGCCATGACCCACTTGAAGCTTTCTTT. It is translated as CASSHDPLEAFF.